This TCR beta chain was observed in a study of T cell responses to AZD1222 COVID-19 vaccine. Concerning this clone: Its antigen remains unknown.

Repertoires were generated with immunoSEQ multiplex PCR, while TCRdb's copy carries only in-frame clones and drops some. The repertoire holds some 200,000 clones, with under 95% as singletons. General study findings and limits: Mapped onto spike, vaccine-associated CD4 TCRs spanned it and were dominant at 160-218 and 743-854. Donors, mostly white British, included more females; clonal diversity was possibly underestimated.

Sequenced here: peripheral blood, sampled on day 0 of AZD1222 vaccination. This TCR derives from an adult in good health.

CDR3 bases: TGCGCCAGCAAAGGTCCCTCGAACACTGAAGCTTTCTTT. Its protein product is CASKGPSNTEAFF. The V gene is TRBV10-1, the J gene TRBJ1-1; D gene uncertain. The CDR3 runs to 13 residues. Trimming took off 7 bases at V and 1 base at J, with 10 bases between the two ends. Germline assignment: CDR1 WNHNN and CDR2 SYGVQD (reference sequence).